This T cell receptor (beta chain) is drawn from a study of shared clonotypes between healthy human individuals. This CDR3 is built from 15 residues. V lost 1 base to trimming and J lost 3 bases, with 10 bases between them. Looked up from germline, CDR1 is MDHEN and CDR2 is SYDVKM. Genomic DNA belonging to each subset was distributed in equal measure over several immunoSEQ plates. Authors' analysis steps: In the immunoSEQ data, sequences were junction-only and lacked quality scores, so filtering differed. Repertoires were generated with immunoSEQ multiplex PCR, while TCRdb's copy carries only in-frame clones and drops some. V and J calls and clone size are those listed in that table; D and trimming were worked out from the DNA. The sample consists of some 2,100,000 clones, around 93% of them appearing once. With respect to this clone: Its antigen remains unidentified.

CD45RO-negative, CCR7-selected cells formed the naive CD8 fraction, which excluded terminally differentiated effector memory CD45RA+ cells. Findings of the study overall: Generally, naive subsets (rather than memory subsets) showed larger estimated richness. Few donors restricted represented genetic and exposure-history diversity.

This clonotype originated in a man aged 18 to 30 in good health. Some clones in this sample may be carry-over from other donors' samples. Sequenced input: naive CD8+ T cells from PBMCs. This rearrangement joins TRBV28 to TRBJ1-5; D uncertain. The CDR3 nucleotides read TGTGCCAGCAGTTTATATACGTGGGACAATCAGCCCCAGCATTTT. This sequence encodes CASSLYTWDNQPQHF.